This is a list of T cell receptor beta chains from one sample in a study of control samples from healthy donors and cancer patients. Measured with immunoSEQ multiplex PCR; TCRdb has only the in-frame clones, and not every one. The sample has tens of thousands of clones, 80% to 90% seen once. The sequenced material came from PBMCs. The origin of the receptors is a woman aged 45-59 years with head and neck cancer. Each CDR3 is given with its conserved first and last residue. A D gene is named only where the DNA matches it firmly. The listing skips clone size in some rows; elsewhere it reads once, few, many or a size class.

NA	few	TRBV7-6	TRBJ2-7	TGTGCCAGCAGCCCATACCCCAGCTCCTACGAGCAGTACTTC	CASSPYPSSYEQYF
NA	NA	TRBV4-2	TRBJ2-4	TGTGCCAGCAGCCAAGAATTAGCCAAAAACATTCAGTACTTC	CASSQELAKNIQYF
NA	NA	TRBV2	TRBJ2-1	TGTGCCAGCAGTCAACAAGGATCTAGCTACAATGAGCAGTTCTTC	CASSQQGSSYNEQFF
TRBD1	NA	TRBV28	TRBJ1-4	TGTGCCAGCAGTCCCGGACAGGGACGAGGGCCTAATGAAAAACTGTTTTTT	CASSPGQGRGPNEKLFF
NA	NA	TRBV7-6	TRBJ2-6	TGTGCCAGCAGCTTAGCGGGGGTGGGCTCTGGGGCCAACGTCCTGACTTTC	CASSLAGVGSGANVLTF
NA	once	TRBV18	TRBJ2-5	TGTGCCAGCTCACCAGGTGGCGGGCTGTCGGGGACCCAGTACTTC	CASSPGGGLSGTQYF
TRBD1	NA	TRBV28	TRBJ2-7	TGTGCCAGCAGGACCGGAGGGACAGGGGGCCACGAGCAGTACTTC	CASRTGGTGGHEQYF
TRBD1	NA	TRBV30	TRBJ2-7	TGTGCCTGGAGTAAGGACAGGGGGGGCTACGAGCAGTACTTC	CAWSKDRGGYEQYF
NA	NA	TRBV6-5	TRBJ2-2	TGTGCCAGCAGTTACCCCCTGGGGGCGCTTCGCCGGGGAGCTGTTTTT	CASSYPLGALRRGAVF
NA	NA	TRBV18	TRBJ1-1	TGTGCCAGCTCACCACAGGTCCCGGACACTGAAGCTTTCTTT	CASSPQVPDTEAFF